This T cell receptor (beta chain) is drawn from a study of technical replicates of blood from several donors. Generated by immunoSEQ multiplex PCR, the TCRdb table keeps only in-frame clones and is missing some. The sample contains roughly 81,000 clones, 80% to 90% of which appear only once. Germline V gene sequence: CDR1 SGDLS, CDR2 YYNGEE. This CDR3 is 15 amino acids long. The J segment lost 8 bases and the V segment lost 4 bases, leaving 12 bases of the junction unmatched. The chain joins TRBV9 to TRBJ2-3, with 8 bases identical to TRBD2. Sequencing used PBMCs. The sequence derives from a human donor in good health. Some clones in this sample may be carry-over from other donors' samples. CDR3 protein: CASSPRTGLEVTQYF. CDR3 DNA: TGTGCCAGCAGCCCGCGTACGGGACTAGAAGTTACGCAGTATTTT.